The T cell receptor (beta chain) described here comes from a study of blood T cell repertoires in COVID-19. Turning to the study itself: From T cells, B-cell-depleted T cells, or PBMCs came the material, which was cDNA or gDNA.

V was trimmed by 1 base and J by 1 base, leaving 10 bases between them. Looked up from germline, CDR1 is SGHTA and CDR2 is FQGNSA. CDR3 size: 15 residues. Participants reported their clinical history, and cohort assignment relied on those reports. Recovered participants had two consecutive negative NP/OP PCR tests, healthcare professional clearance, or symptom resolution. Authors' analysis steps: The authors estimated nucleated cell counts from reference gene primer amplification. Produced via immunoSEQ multiplex PCR; TCRdb's table is partial and in-frame only. From that table come the V and J calls and clone size; the DNA was used to work out D and trimming. The table lists 250,000 or so clones, 80% to 85% of them singletons.

This rearrangement joins TRBV7-2 to TRBJ1-2; D not resolved. The source of this sequence is a man aged 50 to 59 who had recovered from COVID-19. Sequencing input: PBMCs or T cells enriched from blood (not recorded which). CDR3 in DNA: TGTGCCAGCAGCTTAGTCCACGGGGTTAACTATGGCTACACCTTC. Protein sequence: CASSLVHGVNYGYTF.